This TCR beta chain is drawn from a study of blood T cell repertoires in COVID-19. Study-wide context: The United States, Italy and Spain provided the acute and convalescent COVID-19 samples. Nucleic acid was either cDNA or gDNA, and it came from T cells, B-cell-depleted T cells, or PBMCs.

The table came from immunoSEQ multiplex PCR; TCRdb's copy has only in-frame clones and leaves some out. Seen here are 55,000 to 75,000 clones, about four fifths observed once, and the top ten hold 9.6%. This TCR was recovered from a man older than 75 with COVID-19, enrolled during active disease. The sequenced material came from peripheral blood.

CDR3 loop: CASSALTHGELFF. CDR3 in DNA: TGTGCCAGCAGCGCGCTGACTCACGGGGAGCTGTTTTTT. V gene TRBV7-2 combines with J gene TRBJ2-2, with D unresolved. CDR1 and CDR2 (germline): SGHTA, FQGNSA. Trimming shortened V by 5 bases and J by 7 bases, and 11 bases separated the two germline ends. This CDR3 comprises 13 residues.